Listed below are T cell receptor beta chains from one sample, sequenced in a study of T cells after yellow fever vaccination. MiXCR, run by TCRdb on the 5' RACE reads, gives a single entry per CDR3 protein. Of roughly 520,000 distinct CDR3 sequences in the sample, 21% were seen once. Source: PBMCs, taken 21 days after the first yellow fever vaccination. Receptor source: a man between 18 and 29 years old who received the YFV17D yellow fever vaccine. Each CDR3 is given with its conserved first and last residue. A D gene is named only where the DNA matches it firmly. Clone size, where shown, is once, few, many, or a class for clones that have expanded.

CDR3 length	clone size	V gene	D gene	J gene	CDR3 protein	CDR3 DNA
16	few	TRBV5-1	NA	TRBJ2-7	CASSLETPGSSYEQYF	TGCGCCAGCAGCTTGGAGACTCCTGGGTCCTCCTACGAGCAGTACTTC
14	NA	TRBV4-1	NA	TRBJ2-2	CASTWAPDTGELFF	TGCGCCAGCACCTGGGCCCCGGACACCGGGGAGCTGTTTTTT
12	few	TRBV7-3	NA	TRBJ2-1	CASSSPGVRQFF	TGTGCCAGCAGCTCCCCCGGGGTTAGGCAGTTCTTC
16	NA	TRBV9	NA	TRBJ2-1	CASSLGRGVSYNEQFF	TGTGCCAGCTCACTCGGGCGGGGCGTATCCTACAATGAGCAGTTCTTC
15	few	TRBV6-2/TRBV6-3	NA	TRBJ1-5	CASSSPGIRNQPQHF	TGTGCCAGCAGTTCCCCAGGGATTCGGAATCAGCCCCAGCATTTT
14	few	TRBV7-9	NA	TRBJ2-3	CASSLFESTDTQYF	TGTGCCAGCAGCCTATTCGAAAGCACAGATACGCAGTATTTT
18	NA	TRBV4-3	NA	TRBJ2-3	CASSQAFLGGGRRDTQYF	TGCGCCAGCAGCCAAGCATTCCTCGGCGGCGGGCGAAGAGATACGCAGTATTTT
12	few	TRBV12-3/TRBV12-4	NA	TRBJ1-5	CASSPSARPQHF	TGTGCCAGCAGTCCCTCGGCCCGGCCCCAGCATTTT
17	many	TRBV14	TRBD1	TRBJ1-2	CASSQGLGRGPNYGYTF	TGTGCCAGCAGCCAAGGCCTAGGCAGGGGGCCCAACTATGGCTACACCTTC
17	few	TRBV4-3	NA	TRBJ2-3	CASSASWEAGAPDTQYF	TGCGCCAGCAGCGCGAGCTGGGAGGCGGGTGCGCCAGATACGCAGTATTTT
14	few	TRBV7-2	NA	TRBJ2-1	CASTPRRQNHEQFF	TGTGCCAGCACCCCCCGACGACAAAACCATGAGCAGTTCTTC
15	NA	TRBV20-1	NA	TRBJ1-5	CSARAHGGLGQPQHF	TGCAGTGCTAGAGCTCACGGGGGGCTGGGTCAGCCCCAGCATTTT
15	few	TRBV9	NA	TRBJ1-4	CASSVEGSDNEKLFF	TGTGCCAGCAGCGTAGAAGGGTCCGATAATGAAAAACTGTTTTTT
16	NA	TRBV3-1	TRBD1	TRBJ1-6	CASSLGTGGYNSPLHF	TGTGCCAGCAGCCTCGGGACAGGGGGCTATAATTCACCCCTCCACTTT